The clone carrying this T cell receptor beta chain has more than one count but fewer than ten. Its target is unknown. The record originates from a study of cytomegalovirus exposure and HLA in healthy donors. Study-wide results and limits: Some TCR beta chains (164 of them) were listed as cytomegalovirus-associated. The classifier reportedly diagnosed cytomegalovirus status with high sensitivity and specificity. Subsequent analysis of the 110 or so validation repertoires found a tendency for first-cohort TCR clusters to co-occur.

This CDR3 spans 13 amino acids. From germline, CDR1 is MDHEN and CDR2 SYDVKM. V gave up 2 bases and J gave up 8 bases, with 12 bases separating them. The assay was immunoSEQ multiplex PCR, and TCRdb's table has in-frame clones only and misses some. The sample shows around 250,000 clones, nearly 90% of them seen only once. The chain carries TRBV28 and TRBJ1-2, with a possible D match to TRBD1 (6 bases). The sample was PBMCs. The source of this sequence is a young woman in good health and CMV-seronegative. CDR3 nucleotide sequence: TGTGCCAGCAGTTTAACGGCAGGGGCGGGCTACACCTTC. It is translated as CASSLTAGAGYTF.